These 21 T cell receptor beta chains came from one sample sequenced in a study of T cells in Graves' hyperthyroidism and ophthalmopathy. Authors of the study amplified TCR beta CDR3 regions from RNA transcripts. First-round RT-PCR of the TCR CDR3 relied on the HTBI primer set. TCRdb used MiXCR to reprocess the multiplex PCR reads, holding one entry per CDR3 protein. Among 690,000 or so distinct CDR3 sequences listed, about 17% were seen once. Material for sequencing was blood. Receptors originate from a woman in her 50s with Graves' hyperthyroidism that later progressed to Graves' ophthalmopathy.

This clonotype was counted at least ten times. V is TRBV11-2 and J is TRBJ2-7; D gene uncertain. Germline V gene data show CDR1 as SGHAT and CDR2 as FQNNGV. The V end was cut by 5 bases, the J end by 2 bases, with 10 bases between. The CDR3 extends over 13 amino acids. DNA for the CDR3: TGTGCCAGCAGCGCCGGGCTCGCCTACGAGCAGTACTTC. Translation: CASSAGLAYEQYF. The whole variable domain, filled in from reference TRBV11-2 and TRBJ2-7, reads EAGVAQSPRYKIIEKRQSVAFWCNPISGHATLYWYQQILGQGPKLLIQFQNNGVVDDSQLPKDRFSAERLKGVDSTLKIQPAKLEDSAVYLCASSAGLAYEQYFGPGTRLTVT.

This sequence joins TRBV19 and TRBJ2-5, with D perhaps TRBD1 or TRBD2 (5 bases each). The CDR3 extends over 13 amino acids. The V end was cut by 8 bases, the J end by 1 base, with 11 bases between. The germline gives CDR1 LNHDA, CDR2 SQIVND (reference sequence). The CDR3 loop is CASYVGGQETQYF. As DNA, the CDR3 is TGTGCCAGTTATGTTGGGGGCCAAGAGACCCAGTACTTC.

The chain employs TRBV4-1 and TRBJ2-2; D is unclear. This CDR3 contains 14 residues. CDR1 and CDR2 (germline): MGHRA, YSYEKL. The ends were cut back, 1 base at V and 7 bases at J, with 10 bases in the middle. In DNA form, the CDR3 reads TGCGCCAGCAGCCAAGTTTGGGCGAACGGGGAGCTGTTTTTT. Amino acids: CASSQVWANGELFF.

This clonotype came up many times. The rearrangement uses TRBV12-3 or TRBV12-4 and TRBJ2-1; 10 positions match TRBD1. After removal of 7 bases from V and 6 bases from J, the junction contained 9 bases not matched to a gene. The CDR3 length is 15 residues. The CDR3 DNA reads TGTGCCAGCACCCCCGCGACAGGGGGCGGCAATGAGCAGTTCTTC. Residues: CASTPATGGGNEQFF.

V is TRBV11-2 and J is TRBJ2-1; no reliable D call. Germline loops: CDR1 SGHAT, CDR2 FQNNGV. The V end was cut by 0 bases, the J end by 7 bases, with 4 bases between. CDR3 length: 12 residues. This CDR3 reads CASSLDLNEQFF. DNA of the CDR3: TGTGCCAGCAGCTTAGATCTAAATGAGCAGTTCTTC.

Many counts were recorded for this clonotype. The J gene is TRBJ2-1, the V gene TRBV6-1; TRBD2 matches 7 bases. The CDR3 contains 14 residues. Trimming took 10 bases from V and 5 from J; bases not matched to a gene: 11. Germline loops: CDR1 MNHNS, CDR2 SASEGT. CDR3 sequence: CAINRAGRNNEQFF. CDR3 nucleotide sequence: TGTGCCATTAACCGAGCGGGGAGGAACAATGAGCAGTTCTTC.

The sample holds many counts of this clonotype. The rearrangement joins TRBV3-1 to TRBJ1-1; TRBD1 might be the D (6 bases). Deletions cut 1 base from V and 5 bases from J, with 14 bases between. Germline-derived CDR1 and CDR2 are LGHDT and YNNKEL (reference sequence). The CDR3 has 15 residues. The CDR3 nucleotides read TGTGCCAGCAGCCAAGCCATCAGGGGAAGTACTGAAGCTTTCTTT. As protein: CASSQAIRGSTEAFF.

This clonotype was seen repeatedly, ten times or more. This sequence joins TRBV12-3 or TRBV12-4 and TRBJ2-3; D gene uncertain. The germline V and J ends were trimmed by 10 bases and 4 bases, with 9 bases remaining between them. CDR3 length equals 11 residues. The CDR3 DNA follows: TGTGCCATCCAACCCCCAGATACGCAGTATTTT. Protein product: CAIQPPDTQYF.

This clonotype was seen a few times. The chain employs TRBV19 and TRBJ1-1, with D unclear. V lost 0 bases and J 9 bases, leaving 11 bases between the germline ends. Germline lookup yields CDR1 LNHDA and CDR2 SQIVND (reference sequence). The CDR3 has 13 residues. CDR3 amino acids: CASSIDLKGKAFF. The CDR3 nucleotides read TGTGCCAGTAGTATAGATCTGAAAGGGAAAGCTTTCTTT.

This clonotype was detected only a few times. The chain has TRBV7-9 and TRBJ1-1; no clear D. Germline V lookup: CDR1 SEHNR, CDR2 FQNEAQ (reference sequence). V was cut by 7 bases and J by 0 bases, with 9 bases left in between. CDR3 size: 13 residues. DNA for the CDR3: TGTGCCAGCACCCGGGCAGTGAACACTGAAGCTTTCTTT. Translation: CASTRAVNTEAFF.

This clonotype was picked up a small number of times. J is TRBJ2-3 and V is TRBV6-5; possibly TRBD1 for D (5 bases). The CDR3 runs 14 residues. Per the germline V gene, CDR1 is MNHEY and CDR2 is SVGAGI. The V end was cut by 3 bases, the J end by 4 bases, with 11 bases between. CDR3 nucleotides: TGTGCCAGCAGTTATGTGGGGCCCCCAGATACGCAGTATTTT. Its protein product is CASSYVGPPDTQYF.

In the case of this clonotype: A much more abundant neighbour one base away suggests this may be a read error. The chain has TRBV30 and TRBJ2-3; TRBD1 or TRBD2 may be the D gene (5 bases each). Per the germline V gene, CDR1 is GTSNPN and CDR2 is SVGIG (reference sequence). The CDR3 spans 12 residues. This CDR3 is CARSGGYDTQYF. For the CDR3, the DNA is TGTGCCCGGAGTGGGGGTTACGATACGCAGTATTTT.

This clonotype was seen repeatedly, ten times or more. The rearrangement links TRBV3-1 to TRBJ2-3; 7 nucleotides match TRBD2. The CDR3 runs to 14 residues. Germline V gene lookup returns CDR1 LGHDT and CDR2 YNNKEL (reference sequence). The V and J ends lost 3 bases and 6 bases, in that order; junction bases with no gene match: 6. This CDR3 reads CASSHQSGGDTQYF. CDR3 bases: TGTGCCAGCAGCCACCAATCGGGGGGTGATACGCAGTATTTT.

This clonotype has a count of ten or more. The CDR3 sequence: CASSLSPGGAKNIQYF. The DNA of the CDR3 is TGTGCCAGCAGCTTATCCCCGGGGGGAGCCAAAAACATTCAGTACTTC. The rearrangement uses TRBV7-2 and TRBJ2-4; 7 nucleotides line up with TRBD2. Germline V gene sequence: CDR1 SGHTA, CDR2 FQGNSA. J was trimmed by 0 bases and V by 2 bases; bases with no gene match: 4. This CDR3 contains 16 residues.

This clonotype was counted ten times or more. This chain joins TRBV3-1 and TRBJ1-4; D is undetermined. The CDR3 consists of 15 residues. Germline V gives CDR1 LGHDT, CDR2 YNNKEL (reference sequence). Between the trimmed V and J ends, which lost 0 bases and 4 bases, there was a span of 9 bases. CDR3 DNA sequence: TGTGCCAGCAGCCAAGATGCGGGGTATAATGAAAAACTGTTTTTT. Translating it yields CASSQDAGYNEKLFF.

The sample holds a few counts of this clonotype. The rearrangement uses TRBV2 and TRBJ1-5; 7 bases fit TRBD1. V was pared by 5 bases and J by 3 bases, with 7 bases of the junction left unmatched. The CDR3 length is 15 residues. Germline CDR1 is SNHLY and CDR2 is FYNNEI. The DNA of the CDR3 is TGTGCCAGCAGTTCTTGGACAGGAGACAATCAGCCCCAGCATTTT. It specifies CASSSWTGDNQPQHF.

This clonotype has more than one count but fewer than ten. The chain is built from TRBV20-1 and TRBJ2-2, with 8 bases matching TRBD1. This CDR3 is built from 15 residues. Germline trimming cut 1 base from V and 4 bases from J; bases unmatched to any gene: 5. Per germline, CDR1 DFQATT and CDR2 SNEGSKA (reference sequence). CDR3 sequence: CSARGPTGVTGELFF. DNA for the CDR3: TGCAGTGCTAGAGGCCCGACAGGGGTCACCGGGGAGCTGTTTTTT.

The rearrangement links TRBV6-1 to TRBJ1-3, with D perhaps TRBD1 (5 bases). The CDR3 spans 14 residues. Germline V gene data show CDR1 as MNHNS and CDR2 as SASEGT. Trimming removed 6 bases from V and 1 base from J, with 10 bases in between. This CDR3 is CASSGGPSGNTIYF. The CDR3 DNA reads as TGTGCCAGCAGCGGGGGACCTTCTGGAAACACCATATATTTT.

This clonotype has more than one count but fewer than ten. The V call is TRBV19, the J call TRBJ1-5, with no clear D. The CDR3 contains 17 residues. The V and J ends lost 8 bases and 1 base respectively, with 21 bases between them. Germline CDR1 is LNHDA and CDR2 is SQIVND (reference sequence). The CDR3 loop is CASATLSGGESNQPQHF. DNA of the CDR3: TGTGCCAGTGCAACCCTCTCCGGCGGGGAAAGCAATCAGCCCCAGCATTTT.

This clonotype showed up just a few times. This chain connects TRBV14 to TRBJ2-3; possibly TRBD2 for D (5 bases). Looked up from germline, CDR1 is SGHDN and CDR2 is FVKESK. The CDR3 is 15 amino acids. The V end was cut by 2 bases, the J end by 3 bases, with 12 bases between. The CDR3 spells CASSQFLASTDTQYF. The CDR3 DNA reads TGTGCCAGCAGCCAATTCCTAGCTAGTACAGATACGCAGTATTTT.

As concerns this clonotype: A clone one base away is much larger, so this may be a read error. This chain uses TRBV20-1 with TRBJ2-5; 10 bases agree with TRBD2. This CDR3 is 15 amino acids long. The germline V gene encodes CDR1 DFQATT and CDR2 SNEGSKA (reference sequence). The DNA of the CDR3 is TGCAGTACTAGGCCCAGCGGGGGGGCTTGGGAGACCCAGTACTTC. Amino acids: CSTRPSGGAWETQYF.